This T cell receptor (beta chain) was identified during a study of shared clonotypes between healthy human individuals. Study-level points and caveats: Approximately 5% was the fraction of naive CD4 clonotypes found shared across a handful of donors. Clonotypes shared by all four donors outscored non-shared clonotypes in generation probability. Deeper or shallower sequencing was expected to change how clonotypes are shared among donors.

The CDR3 contains 15 residues. Trimming stripped 5 bases from V and 4 bases from J, with 15 bases between. CDR1 is SGHVS and CDR2 is FQNEAQ in the germline V gene. About this clone: The target antigen is unknown.

Sorted-subset replicate PCR reactions contained about 200 ng DNA, corresponding to 29,000 or so T cell genomes. Profiled with immunoSEQ multiplex PCR; TCRdb holds only in-frame clones, not every one. The sample includes more than 2 million clones, under 97% seen only once; the top ten take roughly 0.13%. Material for sequencing was naive CD4+ T cells sorted from blood. Regarding subset: CD45RA+ positively selected. The TCR sequence derives from a man aged 18 to 35 in good health. The genes are TRBV7-8 and TRBJ1-5, with a weak D call TRBD1 (6 bases). CDR3 in amino acids: CASSEDSGGNQPQHF. CDR3 nucleotide sequence: TGTGCCAGCAGCGAGGACAGTGGGGGTAATCAGCCCCAGCATTTT.